The subject of this entry is one T cell receptor beta chain. The data belong to a study of blood T cell repertoires in COVID-19. Turning to the study itself: Samples taken during acute and convalescent COVID-19 were collected in the United States, Italy and Spain. Sources were T cells, B-cell-depleted T cells, or PBMCs; the material itself was cDNA or gDNA.

TCRdb's table, derived via immunoSEQ multiplex PCR, lists solely in-frame clones and lacks some. This sample has about 220,000 clones; 75% to 90% occur once, and the top ten carry 5.2%. The V end was cut by 6 bases, the J end by 7 bases, with 12 bases between. The CDR3 runs 12 residues. The V gene's germline CDR1 is MDHEN and CDR2 SYDVKM. The genes are TRBV28 and TRBJ1-2; weak D call: TRBD1 (6 bases). The receptor was isolated from a woman in her seventies with COVID-19, enrolled during active disease. Sample: peripheral blood. CDR3 bases: TGTGCCAGCAGATACAGGGAGGGTGGCTACACCTTC. Protein: CASRYREGGYTF.